One and the same sample provided the 25 T cell receptor beta chains below, sequenced in a study of blood T cell repertoires in COVID-19. Profiled with immunoSEQ multiplex PCR; TCRdb holds only in-frame clones, not every one. The profile shows some 50,000 clones, about nine tenths of them singletons. The sample comprised peripheral blood. The receptors here all came from a man in his fifties or sixties with active COVID-19.

The chain employs TRBV5-6 and TRBJ1-2, with 8 bases that match TRBD1. From germline, CDR1 is SGHDT and CDR2 YYEEEE. The V gene end was trimmed by 2 bases and the J gene end by 1 base; junction bases not matched to a gene: 1. The CDR3 runs 14 residues. As DNA, the CDR3 is TGTGCCAGCAGCTTCACAGGGGGTAACTATGGCTACACCTTC. This sequence encodes CASSFTGGNYGYTF.

The chain uses TRBV23-1 and TRBJ1-2; 8 nucleotides agree with TRBD1. TRBV23-1 is sorted into the ORF group, with uncertain function. Trimming at V came to 2 bases and at J to 0 bases, leaving 11 bases not matched to a gene. The CDR3 has 18 residues. The CDR3 nucleotides read TGCGCCAGCAGTCAAAAGGGGTATACGGACAGGGCTAACTATGGCTACACCTTC. Protein sequence: CASSQKGYTDRANYGYTF.

V usage is TRBV7-8 and J usage is TRBJ2-5, with D unresolved. Germline CDR1 SGHVS, CDR2 FQNEAQ. V was cut by 0 bases and J by 4 bases, with 6 bases left in between. The CDR3 spans 13 residues. The CDR3 sequence is CASSLASRETQYF. The DNA for the CDR3 is TGTGCCAGCAGCTTAGCATCGCGAGAGACCCAGTACTTC.

The rearrangement links TRBV6-5 to TRBJ2-3; D possibly corresponds to TRBD2 (5 bases). The CDR3 has 12 amino acids. Germline lookup yields CDR1 MNHEY and CDR2 SVGAGI. V dropped 10 bases and J dropped 2 bases, with 10 bases sitting between them. CDR3 sequence: CATGIYTDTQYF. The CDR3 DNA follows: TGTGCCACCGGGATCTACACAGATACGCAGTATTTT.

The chain employs TRBV6-1 and TRBJ1-5, with TRBD1 identical over 9 bases. This CDR3 is 15 amino acids long. V gave up 3 bases and J gave up 3 bases; unmatched junction bases: 3. The V gene's germline CDR1 is MNHNS and CDR2 SASEGT. The CDR3 reads CASSEDRGHNQPQHF. CDR3 nucleotide sequence: TGTGCCAGCAGTGAGGACAGGGGACACAATCAGCCCCAGCATTTT.

This clone was seen a single time. The CDR3 here is CASAIIPSSGSYEQYF. The CDR3 bases are TGTGCCAGCGCGATAATCCCCTCCAGCGGCTCCTACGAGCAGTACTTC. V gene TRBV28 combines with J gene TRBJ2-7, with D tentatively TRBD2 (5 bases). With 8 bases removed from V and 0 bases from J, the gap between germline ends came to 20 bases. Germline lookup yields CDR1 MDHEN and CDR2 SYDVKM. The CDR3 has 16 amino acids.

The chain combines TRBV28 with TRBJ1-5; the D gene is possibly TRBD1 (6 bases). V was cut by 1 base and J by 0 bases, with 13 bases left in between. CDR3 size: 17 residues. Looked up from germline, CDR1 is MDHEN and CDR2 is SYDVKM. For the CDR3, the DNA is TGTGCCAGCAGTTTATCCCCGACAGGCAATAGCAATCAGCCCCAGCATTTT. Protein product: CASSLSPTGNSNQPQHF.

The gene calls are TRBV2 and TRBJ2-7, with 7 bases lining up with TRBD2. The junction had 0 bases not matched to a gene; V was cut back by 7 bases and J by 0 bases. From germline, CDR1 is SNHLY and CDR2 FYNNEI. This CDR3 contains 12 residues. CDR3 protein: CASTSGSYEQYF. The DNA of the CDR3 is TGTGCCAGCACTAGCGGCTCCTACGAGCAGTACTTC.

V and J are TRBV9 and TRBJ1-5; D perhaps matches TRBD1 (5 bases). Per germline, CDR1 SGDLS and CDR2 YYNGEE. The V and J ends lost 4 bases and 3 bases respectively, with 14 bases between them. The CDR3 totals 15 residues. CDR3 in DNA: TGTGCCAGCAGCATCGGGGGGGAACCCAATCAGCCCCAGCATTTT. Protein product: CASSIGGEPNQPQHF.

The chain couples TRBV9 to TRBJ1-3, with D uncertain. Germline V gene lookup returns CDR1 SGDLS and CDR2 YYNGEE. CDR3 size: 15 residues. Between the trimmed V and J ends, which lost 3 bases and 0 bases, there was a span of 10 bases. This CDR3 is CASSAHTNSGNTIYF. The CDR3 region has the DNA TGTGCCAGCAGCGCCCACACTAACTCTGGAAACACCATATATTTT.

This chain uses TRBV18 with TRBJ1-1, with 7 bases fitting TRBD1. CDR3 length: 13 residues. Germline CDR1 reads KGHSH; CDR2 reads LQKENI. Trimming took 6 bases from V and 1 from J; bases not matched to a gene: 2. The DNA of the CDR3 is TGTGCCAGCTCCGGACAGGCGAACACTGAAGCTTTCTTT. Protein: CASSGQANTEAFF. The whole variable domain, filled in from reference TRBV18 and TRBJ1-1, reads NAGVMQNPRHLVRRRGQEARLRCSPMKGHSHVYWYRQLPEEGLKFMVYLQKENIIDESGMPKERFSAEFPKEGPSILRIQQVVRGDSAAYFCASSGQANTEAFFGQGTRLTVV.

V usage is TRBV6-5 and J usage is TRBJ2-1; 7 positions match TRBD1. Germline V CDR1 and CDR2: MNHEY, SVGAGI. The length of the CDR3 is 15 residues. With V trimmed by 6 bases and J by 3 bases, 8 bases remained unmatched. For the CDR3, the DNA is TGTGCCAGCAGCCCCCGGGACAGCCGCTACAATGAGCAGTTCTTC. This translates into CASSPRDSRYNEQFF.

This chain connects TRBV6-4 to TRBJ2-2; no clear D. Trimming left V 5 bases short and J 0 bases short, with 7 bases between. This CDR3 has 14 residues. Germline V gives CDR1 MRHNA, CDR2 SNTAGT. The CDR3 region has the DNA TGTGCCAGCAGTATACATACGAACACCGGGGAGCTGTTTTTT. Amino acid sequence: CASSIHTNTGELFF.

The chain is built from TRBV4-1 and TRBJ2-5, with TRBD1 as a possible D gene (6 bases). The CDR3 covers 15 residues. V gave up 0 bases and J gave up 2 bases, with 10 bases separating them. Germline V gene lookup returns CDR1 MGHRA and CDR2 YSYEKL. CDR3 coding DNA: TGCGCCAGCAGCCAAGATAGGGGACAACAAGAGACCCAGTACTTC. It codes for CASSQDRGQQETQYF.

The genes are TRBV7-2 and TRBJ2-7, with D possibly being TRBD2 (5 bases). V was clipped by 10 bases and J by 2 bases, with 12 bases between them. This CDR3 is built from 12 residues. The germline V gene has CDR1 SGHTA and CDR2 FQGNSA. The CDR3 coding sequence is TGTGCCACCCGTACGGGGACCTACGAGCAGTACTTC. Translated: CATRTGTYEQYF.

The rearrangement links TRBV10-3 to TRBJ1-5, with 12 nucleotides matching TRBD1. Germline-derived CDR1 and CDR2 are ENHRY and SYGVKD. There are 17 residues in the CDR3. The V segment lost 4 bases and the J segment 7 bases; nucleotides outside the gene matches: 11. The CDR3: CAISGIPGQGAEQPQHF. The DNA of the CDR3 is TGTGCCATCAGTGGGATACCGGGACAGGGGGCAGAACAGCCCCAGCATTTT.

This chain joins TRBV4-1 and TRBJ1-4; the match to TRBD1 covers 10 bases. Germline V CDR1 and CDR2: MGHRA, YSYEKL. The CDR3 length is 14 residues. The J segment lost 12 bases and the V segment lost 2 bases, leaving 6 bases of the junction unmatched. The CDR3 nucleotides are TGCGCCAGCAGCCAACTGGGACAGGGGATTGAACTGTTTTTT. Protein sequence: CASSQLGQGIELFF.

The CDR3 DNA sequence: TGTGCCAGCACTAGCGGGAGGGAATACAATGAGCAGTTCTTC. This translates into CASTSGREYNEQFF. The rearrangement links TRBV28 to TRBJ2-1, with 12 bases lining up with TRBD2. Trimming took 7 bases from V and 4 from J; bases not matched to a gene: 2. The CDR3 spans 14 residues. CDR1 and CDR2 from the germline V gene are MDHEN and SYDVKM.

This clone was observed a few times. This chain uses TRBV5-4 with TRBJ2-3; 11 bases agree with TRBD1. Per the germline V gene, CDR1 is SGHNT and CDR2 is YYREEE (reference sequence). Trimming removed 4 bases from V and 2 bases from J; junction bases left unmatched: 3. The CDR3 has 15 amino acids. The CDR3 region is CASSLGQGVTDTQYF. The CDR3 DNA reads TGTGCCAGCAGCCTGGGACAGGGGGTCACAGATACGCAGTATTTT.

J is TRBJ1-1 and V is TRBV11-2; D may be TRBD1 (6 bases). Germline V CDR1 and CDR2: SGHAT, FQNNGV. This CDR3 has 15 residues. Trimming removed 4 bases from V and 0 bases from J, with 12 bases in between. The CDR3 sequence is CASSSDGQMNTEAFF. The CDR3 DNA follows: TGTGCCAGCAGCTCTGATGGACAGATGAACACTGAAGCTTTCTTT.

The chain uses TRBV7-7 and TRBJ1-4; perhaps TRBD1 as D (5 bases). Germline lookup yields CDR1 SSHAT and CDR2 FNYEAQ (reference sequence). The CDR3 has 16 amino acids. Between the trimmed V and J ends, which lost 1 base and 8 bases, there was a span of 17 bases. In DNA, the CDR3 is TGTGCCAGCAGCTTAGAGTCCTCCTTCCAGGGAGAAAAACTGTTTTTT. Translated: CASSLESSFQGEKLFF.

This chain uses TRBV7-2 with TRBJ1-1; 7 bases line up with TRBD1. The CDR3 is 19 residues long. V shed 5 bases and J 4 bases; nucleotides not matched to a gene: 22. Per germline, CDR1 SGHTA and CDR2 FQGNSA. The CDR3 DNA reads TGTGCCAGCAGCCGCCTCATCCCCGGGACAGTGGAGGTAGGCACTGAAGCTTTCTTT. It encodes CASSRLIPGTVEVGTEAFF.

This clone was observed a single time. V usage is TRBV7-9 and J usage is TRBJ1-2; 8 nucleotides match TRBD1. Germline CDR1 and CDR2: SEHNR and FQNEAQ (reference sequence). The CDR3 contains 13 residues. The junction had 7 bases not matched to a gene; V was cut back by 5 bases and J by 8 bases. The CDR3 is CASSLDRGGGYTF. CDR3 bases: TGTGCCAGCAGCCTCGACAGGGGTGGCGGCTACACCTTC.

V and J are TRBV3-1 (or the pseudogene TRBV3-2) and TRBJ2-6; the D gene is possibly TRBD1 (6 bases). V lost 3 bases to trimming and J lost 7 bases, with 13 bases between them. This CDR3 has 15 amino acids. The germline V gene encodes CDR1 LGHDT and CDR2 YNNKEL (reference sequence). The CDR3: CASSQDSGGANVLTF. The CDR3 nucleotides read TGTGCCAGCAGCCAGGACAGCGGAGGTGCCAACGTCCTGACTTTC.

The rearrangement joins TRBV23-1 to TRBJ1-3, with 10 bases matching TRBD1. TRBV23-1 is sorted into the ORF group, with uncertain function. Trimming cost V 6 bases and J 12 bases; bases outside gene matches: 8. This CDR3 contains 13 residues. The CDR3 sequence: CASSRDRGFVIYF. CDR3 DNA: TGCGCCAGCAGCCGGGACAGGGGTTTCGTCATATATTTT.